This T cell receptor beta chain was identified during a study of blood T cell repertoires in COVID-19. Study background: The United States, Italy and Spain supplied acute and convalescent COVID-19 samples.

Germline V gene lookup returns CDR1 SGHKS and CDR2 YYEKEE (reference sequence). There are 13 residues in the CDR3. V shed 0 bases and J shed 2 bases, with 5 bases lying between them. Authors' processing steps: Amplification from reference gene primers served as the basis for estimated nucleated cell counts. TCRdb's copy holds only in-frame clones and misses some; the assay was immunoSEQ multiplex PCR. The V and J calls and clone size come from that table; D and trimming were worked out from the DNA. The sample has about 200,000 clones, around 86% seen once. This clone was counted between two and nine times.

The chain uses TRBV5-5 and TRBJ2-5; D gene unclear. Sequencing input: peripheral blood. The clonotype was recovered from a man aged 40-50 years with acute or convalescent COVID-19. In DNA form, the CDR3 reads TGTGCCAGCAGCTTGGGAGTGCAAGAGACCCAGTACTTC. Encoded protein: CASSLGVQETQYF.